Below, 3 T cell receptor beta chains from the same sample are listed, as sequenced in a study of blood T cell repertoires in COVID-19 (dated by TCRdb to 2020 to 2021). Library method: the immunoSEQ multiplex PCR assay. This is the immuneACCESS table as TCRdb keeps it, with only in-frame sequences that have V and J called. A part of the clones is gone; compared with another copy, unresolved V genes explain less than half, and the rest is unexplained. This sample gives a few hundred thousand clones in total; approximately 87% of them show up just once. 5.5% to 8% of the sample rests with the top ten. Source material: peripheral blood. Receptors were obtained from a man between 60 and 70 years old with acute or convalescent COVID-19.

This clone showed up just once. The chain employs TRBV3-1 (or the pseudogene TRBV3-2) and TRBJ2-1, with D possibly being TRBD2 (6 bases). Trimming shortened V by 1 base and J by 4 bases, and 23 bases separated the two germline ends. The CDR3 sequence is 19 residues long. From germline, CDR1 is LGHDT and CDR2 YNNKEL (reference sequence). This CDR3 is CASSQARTNRGRSYNEQFF. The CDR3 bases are TGTGCCAGCAGCCAAGCCCGGACTAACCGAGGAAGAAGTTACAATGAGCAGTTCTTC.

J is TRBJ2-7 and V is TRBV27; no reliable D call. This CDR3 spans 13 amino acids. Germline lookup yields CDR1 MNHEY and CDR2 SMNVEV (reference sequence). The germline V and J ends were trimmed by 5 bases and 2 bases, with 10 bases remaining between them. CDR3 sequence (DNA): TGTGCCAGCAGTCCTCTGTCCCCCTACGAGCAGTACTTC. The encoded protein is CASSPLSPYEQYF.

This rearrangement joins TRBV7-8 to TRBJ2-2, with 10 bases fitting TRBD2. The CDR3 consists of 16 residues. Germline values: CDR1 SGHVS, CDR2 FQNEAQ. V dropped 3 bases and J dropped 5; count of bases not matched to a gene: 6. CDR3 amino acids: CASSFASGSRTGELFF. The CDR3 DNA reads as TGTGCCAGCAGCTTTGCTAGCGGGAGTCGTACCGGGGAGCTGTTTTTT. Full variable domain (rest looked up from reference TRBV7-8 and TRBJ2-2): GAGVSQSPRYKVAKRGQDVALRCDPISGHVSLFWYQQALGQGPEFLTYFQNEAQLDKSGLPSDRFFAERPEGSVSTLKIQRTQQEDSAVYLCASSFASGSRTGELFFGEGSRLTVL.